One and the same sample provided the 16 T cell receptor beta chains below, sequenced in a study of blood T cell repertoires in COVID-19. Using immunoSEQ multiplex PCR, the repertoire was profiled, and TCRdb retains in-frame clones only, with some absent. The sample has roughly 300,000 clones, 86% seen once. The sequenced material came from peripheral blood. These receptors were collected from a woman between 50 and 59 years old with acute or convalescent COVID-19.

V and J are TRBV27 and TRBJ2-7; possibly TRBD1 for D (5 bases). The V gene's germline CDR1 is MNHEY and CDR2 SMNVEV (reference sequence). V was cut by 10 bases and J by 0 bases, with 19 bases left in between. The CDR3 is 15 residues long. Here the CDR3 DNA reads TGTGCCACCACGGCCTTGGGGCGGCCCTCCTACGAGCAGTACTTC. Residues: CATTALGRPSYEQYF.

V gene TRBV15 combines with J gene TRBJ2-6; tentative D call: TRBD2 (7 bases). The CDR3 has 18 residues. Germline CDR1 and CDR2: LNHNV and YYDKDF (reference sequence). The ends were cut back, 1 base at V and 2 bases at J, with 15 bases in the middle. The CDR3 sequence: CATSRVAGALAGANVLTF. Written as DNA, the CDR3 is TGTGCCACCAGCAGAGTTGCGGGGGCCTTGGCTGGGGCCAACGTCCTGACTTTC.

This chain links TRBV5-4 with TRBJ1-2, with D maybe TRBD1 (5 bases). Trimming left V 4 bases short and J 8 bases short, with 21 bases between. The germline V gene encodes CDR1 SGHNT and CDR2 YYREEE (reference sequence). This CDR3 region has 15 residues. CDR3 coding DNA: TGTGCCAGCAGCCGAAACCAGGGAATAGGTGGGGGCTACACCTTC. Translation: CASSRNQGIGGGYTF.

This clone has a handful of counts. The rearrangement joins TRBV5-6 to TRBJ1-4, with TRBD1 matching 8 bases. This CDR3 spans 17 amino acids. The germline gives CDR1 SGHDT, CDR2 YYEEEE. J lost 3 bases, V lost 4 bases, and 11 bases had no gene match. In DNA, the CDR3 is TGTGCCAGCAGCCTCCTCGGAGACAGGGGTTCTAATGAAAAACTGTTTTTT. Residues: CASSLLGDRGSNEKLFF.

CDR3 bases: TGTGCCAGCAGCCCGGACAGCCCTTCTGGAAACACCATATATTTT. Translated, it gives CASSPDSPSGNTIYF. The V and J genes are TRBV7-2 and TRBJ1-3; possibly TRBD1 for D (6 bases). Trimming left V 5 bases short and J 1 base short, with 12 bases between. Germline V lookup: CDR1 SGHTA, CDR2 FQGNSA. This CDR3 is built from 15 residues. The full variable domain, with the rest looked up from reference TRBV7-2 and TRBJ1-3, is GAGVSQSPSNKVTEKGKDVELRCDPISGHTALYWYRQSLGQGLEFLIYFQGNSAPDKSGLPSDRFSAERTGGSVSTLTIQRTQQEDSAVYLCASSPDSPSGNTIYFGEGSWLTVV.

This chain joins TRBV20-1 and TRBJ2-5; D may be TRBD1 (6 bases). With 5 bases removed from V and 7 bases from J, the gap between germline ends came to 8 bases. CDR3 length equals 10 residues. In germline, CDR1 is DFQATT, CDR2 SNEGSKA (reference sequence). CDR3 nucleotides: TGCAGTGCTGGGGGCGGGACCCAGTACTTC. Protein sequence: CSAGGGTQYF.

This chain connects TRBV28 to TRBJ2-3, with TRBD2 identical over 9 bases. The germline gives CDR1 MDHEN, CDR2 SYDVKM. There are 17 residues in the CDR3. V was clipped by 0 bases and J by 4 bases; unmatched bases: 8. The CDR3 DNA follows: TGTGCCAGCAGTTTATGGTCCAGCGGGAGGAGGGCAGATACGCAGTATTTT. Amino acid sequence: CASSLWSSGRRADTQYF.

In the case of this clone: The germline gene is not matched at one end of the junction; a read error may be the cause. V is TRBV6-6 and J is TRBJ2-7, with D maybe TRBD1 (6 bases). Germline V lookup: CDR1 MNHNY, CDR2 SVGAGI (reference sequence). This CDR3 has 13 amino acids. The DNA for the CDR3 is TGTGCCAGCGGTTACACAGGGTTCGACGAGCAGTACTTC. This gives the protein CASGYTGFDEQYF.

This clone was seen once. V usage is TRBV6-5 and J usage is TRBJ2-2; 7 bases fit TRBD1. The V and J ends lost 4 bases and 3 bases, in that order; junction bases with no gene match: 2. The germline V gene encodes CDR1 MNHEY and CDR2 SVGAGI. The CDR3 is 14 amino acids. In DNA, the CDR3 is TGTGCCAGCAGTTCTACAGGGGACACCGGGGAGCTGTTTTTT. Encoded protein: CASSSTGDTGELFF.

About this clone: Distinct nucleotide sequences in the sample also encode this CDR3. V and J are TRBV5-1 and TRBJ1-1; 7 positions match TRBD1. The germline V gene encodes CDR1 SGHRS and CDR2 YFSETQ. V was clipped by 2 bases and J by 1 base; unmatched bases: 2. CDR3 length: 14 residues. Here the CDR3 reads CASSLQGTNTEAFF. The CDR3 DNA reads TGCGCCAGCAGCTTACAGGGGACGAACACTGAAGCTTTCTTT.

The gene calls are TRBV5-8 and TRBJ2-3, with TRBD1 identical over 11 bases. Trimming took 3 bases from V and 2 from J; bases not matched to a gene: 2. In germline, CDR1 is SGHTS, CDR2 YDEGEE. CDR3 length equals 15 residues. Written as DNA, the CDR3 is TGTGCCAGCAGCTCGGGACAGGGGGACACAGATACGCAGTATTTT. Amino acids: CASSSGQGDTDTQYF.

The rearrangement joins TRBV6-5 to TRBJ2-7, with 7 bases aligning to TRBD1. Trimming at V came to 3 bases and at J to 2 bases, leaving 7 bases not matched to a gene. This CDR3 has 15 residues. Germline V gives CDR1 MNHEY, CDR2 SVGAGI. CDR3 in DNA: TGTGCCAGCAGTTATGCGGCGCAGGGGGCCTACGAGCAGTACTTC. Residues: CASSYAAQGAYEQYF.

V gene TRBV7-3 combines with J gene TRBJ2-3; TRBD2 matches at 10 bases. This CDR3 comprises 17 residues. From germline, CDR1 is SGHTA and CDR2 FQGTGA. Trimming took 4 bases from V and 6 from J; bases not matched to a gene: 13. CDR3 nucleotide sequence: TGTGCCAGCAGCTCCCACCCCGGACTAGCGGTCGGGGATACGCAGTATTTT. Its protein product is CASSSHPGLAVGDTQYF.

This sequence joins TRBV30 and TRBJ2-1; 7 positions agree with TRBD2. The CDR3 is made up of 13 amino acids. Germline-derived CDR1 and CDR2 are GTSNPN and SVGIG (reference sequence). Trimming cost V 5 bases and J 4 bases; bases outside gene matches: 5. CDR3 protein: CAWSSGLYNEQFF. The CDR3, as DNA: TGTGCCTGGTCCTCGGGACTATACAATGAGCAGTTCTTC. The full variable domain, completed using reference TRBV30 and TRBJ2-1, is SQTIHQWPATLVQPVGSPLSLECTVEGTSNPNLYWYRQAAGRGLQLLFYSVGIGQISSEVPQNLSASRPQDRQFILSSKKLLLSDSGFYLCAWSSGLYNEQFFGPGTRLTVL.

V usage is TRBV7-6 and J usage is TRBJ1-2; 7 bases are a match to TRBD1. This CDR3 spans 14 amino acids. V trimming: 4 bases; J trimming: 2 bases; junction bases outside the gene matches: 4. Germline-derived CDR1 and CDR2 are SGHVS and FNYEAQ. CDR3 amino acids: CASSSLDRNYGYTF. CDR3 sequence (DNA): TGTGCCAGCAGCTCCCTGGACAGGAACTATGGCTACACCTTC.

The chain combines TRBV19 with TRBJ1-5; the match to TRBD1 covers 7 bases. This CDR3 comprises 15 residues. Germline CDR1 and CDR2: LNHDA and SQIVND (reference sequence). Trimming removed 5 bases from V and 1 base from J; junction bases left unmatched: 5. The CDR3 spells CASSEGGSSNQPQHF. The DNA of the CDR3 is TGTGCCAGTAGTGAAGGGGGCTCAAGCAATCAGCCCCAGCATTTT.